These T cell receptor beta chains were read from a single sample in a study of T cell responses to AZD1222 COVID-19 vaccine. The protocol was immunoSEQ multiplex PCR, while the TCRdb copy is restricted to in-frame clones and leaves out a portion. The sample includes about 130,000 clones, about 93% of them seen just once. The sequencing here drew on peripheral blood, taken on day 0 of AZD1222 vaccination. The receptors come from an adult in good health. Both conserved end residues are part of each CDR3. The D gene is left open where the match is weak. Expanded clones get a size class; other rows say once, few or many, or leave the size out.

clone_size j_call v_call d_call cdr3_length cdr3_aa cdr3_nt
. TRBJ1-5 TRBV25-1 . 14 CASSAIGQNQPQHF TGTGCCAGCAGTGCCATAGGCCAAAATCAGCCCCAGCATTTT
. TRBJ2-1 TRBV6-5 TRBD2 15 CASETGTSGKYEQFF TGTGCCAGCGAAACCGGGACTAGCGGGAAGTATGAGCAGTTCTTC
. TRBJ2-7 TRBV6-5 . 13 CASSSTKAYEQYF TGTGCCAGCAGCTCGACGAAGGCCTACGAGCAGTACTTC
. TRBJ1-1 TRBV9 . 16 CASSVGRGVGGWKAFF TGTGCCAGCAGCGTAGGTCGAGGTGTCGGGGGCTGGAAAGCTTTCTTT
. TRBJ2-3 TRBV30 TRBD2 12 CLAGGPGDTQYF TGTCTGGCGGGAGGGCCCGGGGATACGCAGTATTTT
. TRBJ1-2 TRBV7-2 . 13 CASSFGTNYGYTF TGTGCCAGCAGCTTTGGGACTAACTATGGCTACACCTTC
. TRBJ2-1 TRBV30 . 15 CAWSPGPTPTNEQFF TGTGCCTGGAGTCCGGGACCCACACCAACCAATGAGCAGTTCTTC
. TRBJ2-1 TRBV13 . 12 CASSSPRNEQFF TGTGCCAGCAGCTCCCCCCGCAATGAGCAGTTCTTC
. TRBJ2-3 TRBV19 . 15 CASSIGQGSSDTQYF TGTGCCAGTAGTATTGGCCAGGGATCCTCAGATACGCAGTATTTT
once TRBJ2-1 TRBV27 TRBD2 14 CASRGLAGGHEQFF TGTGCCAGCAGGGGACTAGCGGGAGGCCATGAGCAGTTCTTC
. TRBJ2-3 TRBV19 TRBD2 17 CASKPPRGLAGSDTQYF TGTGCCAGTAAACCCCCAAGAGGACTAGCGGGATCGGATACGCAGTATTTT
. TRBJ1-4 TRBV11-2 . 14 CASSSLQGNEKLFF TGTGCCAGCAGCTCGTTACAGGGTAATGAAAAACTGTTTTTT
. TRBJ1-4 TRBV29-1 TRBD1 14 CSVDNRGGGEKLFF TGCAGCGTTGACAACAGGGGCGGTGGGGAAAAACTGTTTTTT